This section outlines one T cell receptor (beta chain) sequence together with its context. Profiled with immunoSEQ multiplex PCR; TCRdb holds only in-frame clones, not every one. The sample contains 90,000 to 100,000 clones, around 85% of which appear only once. The V gene lost 2 bases and the J gene lost 3 bases, with 8 bases spanning the gap. Looked up from germline, CDR1 is SGDLS and CDR2 is YYNGEE. The CDR3 contains 14 residues. This sample is drawn from a study of T cell responses to AZD1222 COVID-19 vaccine. Samples with a second dose at about 4 or about 12 weeks were pooled together. The V gene is TRBV9, the J gene TRBJ1-4; D call uncertain. The starting material was peripheral blood, obtained 28 days after the second AZD1222 dose. This TCR was recovered from an adult who received the AZD1222 COVID-19 vaccine. The CDR3 bases are TGTGCCAGCAGCGTCCAGTCGGCTAATGAAAAACTGTTTTTT. This codes for CASSVQSANEKLFF.